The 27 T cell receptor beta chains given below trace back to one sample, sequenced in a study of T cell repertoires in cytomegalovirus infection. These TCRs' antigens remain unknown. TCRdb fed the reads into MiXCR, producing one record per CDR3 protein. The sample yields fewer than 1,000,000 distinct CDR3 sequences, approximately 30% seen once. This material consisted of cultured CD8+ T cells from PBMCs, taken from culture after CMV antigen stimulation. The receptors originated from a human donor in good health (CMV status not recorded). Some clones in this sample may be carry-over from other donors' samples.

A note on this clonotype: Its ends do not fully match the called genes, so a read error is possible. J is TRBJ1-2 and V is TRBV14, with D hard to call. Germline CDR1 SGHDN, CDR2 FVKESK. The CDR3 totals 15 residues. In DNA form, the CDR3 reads TGTGCCAGCAGCCAAGTCTCTACCGCAAACTGTGGCTACACCTTC. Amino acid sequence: CASSQVSTANCGYTF.

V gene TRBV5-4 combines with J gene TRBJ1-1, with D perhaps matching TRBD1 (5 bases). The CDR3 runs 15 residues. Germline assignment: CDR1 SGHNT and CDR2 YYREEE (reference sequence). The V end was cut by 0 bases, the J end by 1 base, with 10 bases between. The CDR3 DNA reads TGTGCCAGCAGCTTGGCGGGGCTTCAGAACACTGAAGCTTTCTTT. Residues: CASSLAGLQNTEAFF.

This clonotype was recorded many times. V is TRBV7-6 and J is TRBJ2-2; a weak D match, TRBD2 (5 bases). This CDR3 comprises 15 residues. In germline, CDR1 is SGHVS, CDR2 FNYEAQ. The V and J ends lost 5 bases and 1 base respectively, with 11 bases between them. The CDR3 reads CASSTEGLNTGELFF. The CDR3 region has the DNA TGTGCCAGCAGCACCGAGGGCCTGAACACCGGGGAGCTGTTTTTT.

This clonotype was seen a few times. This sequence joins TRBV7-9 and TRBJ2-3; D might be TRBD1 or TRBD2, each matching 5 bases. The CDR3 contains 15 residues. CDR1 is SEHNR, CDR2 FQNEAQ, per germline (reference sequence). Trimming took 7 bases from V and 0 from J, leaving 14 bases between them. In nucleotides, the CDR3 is TGTGCCAGCACCATCCCGGGGCTTAGCACAGATACGCAGTATTTT. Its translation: CASTIPGLSTDTQYF.

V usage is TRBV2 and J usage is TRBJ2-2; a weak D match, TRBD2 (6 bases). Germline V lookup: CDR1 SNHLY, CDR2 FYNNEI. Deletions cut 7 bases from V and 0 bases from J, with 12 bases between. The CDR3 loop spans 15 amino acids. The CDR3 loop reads CASMAGRTNTGELFF. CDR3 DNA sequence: TGTGCCAGCATGGCGGGGAGAACGAACACCGGGGAGCTGTTTTTT.

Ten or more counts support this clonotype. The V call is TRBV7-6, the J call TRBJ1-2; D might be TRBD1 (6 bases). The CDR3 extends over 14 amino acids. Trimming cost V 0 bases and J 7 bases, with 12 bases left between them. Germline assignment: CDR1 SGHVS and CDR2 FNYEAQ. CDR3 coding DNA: TGTGCCAGCAGCTTAGCGGGACACGGGAGTGGCTACACCTTC. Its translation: CASSLAGHGSGYTF.

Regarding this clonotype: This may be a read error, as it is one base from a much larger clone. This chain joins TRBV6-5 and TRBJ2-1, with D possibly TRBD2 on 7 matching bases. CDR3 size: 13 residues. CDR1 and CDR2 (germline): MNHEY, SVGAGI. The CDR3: CASSHRDYNKQFF. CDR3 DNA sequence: TGTGCCAGCAGTCACAGGGACTACAATAAGCAGTTCTTC.

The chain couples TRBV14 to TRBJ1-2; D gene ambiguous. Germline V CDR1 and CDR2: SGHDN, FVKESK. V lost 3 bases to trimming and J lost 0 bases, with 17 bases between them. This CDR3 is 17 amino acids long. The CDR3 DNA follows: TGTGCCAGCAGCCATTATGGAGAGCGAAGTTCTAACTATGGCTACACCTTC. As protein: CASSHYGERSSNYGYTF. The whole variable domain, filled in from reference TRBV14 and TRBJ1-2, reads EAGVTQFPSHSVIEKGQTVTLRCDPISGHDNLYWYRRVMGKEIKFLLHFVKESKQDESGMPNNRFLAERTGGTYSTLKVQPAELEDSGVYFCASSHYGERSSNYGYTFGSGTRLTVV.

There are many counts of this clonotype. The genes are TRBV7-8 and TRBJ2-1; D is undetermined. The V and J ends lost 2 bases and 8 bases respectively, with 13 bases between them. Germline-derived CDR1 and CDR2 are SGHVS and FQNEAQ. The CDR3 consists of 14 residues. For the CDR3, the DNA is TGTGCCAGCAGCTTAAAAGTACGACTCCATGAGCAGTTCTTC. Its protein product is CASSLKVRLHEQFF.

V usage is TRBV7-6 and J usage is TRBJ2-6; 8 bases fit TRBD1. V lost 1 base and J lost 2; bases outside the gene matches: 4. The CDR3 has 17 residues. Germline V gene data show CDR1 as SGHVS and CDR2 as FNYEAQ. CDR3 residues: CASSLEGQGTGANVLTF. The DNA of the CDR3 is TGTGCCAGCAGCTTAGAAGGACAGGGAACTGGGGCCAACGTCCTGACTTTC.

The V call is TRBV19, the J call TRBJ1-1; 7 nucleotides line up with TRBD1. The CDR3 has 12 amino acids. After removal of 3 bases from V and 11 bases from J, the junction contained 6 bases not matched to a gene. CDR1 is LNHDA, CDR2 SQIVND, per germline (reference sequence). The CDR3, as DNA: TGTGCCAGTAGTATGGGAACAGGGGATGCTTTCTTT. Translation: CASSMGTGDAFF.

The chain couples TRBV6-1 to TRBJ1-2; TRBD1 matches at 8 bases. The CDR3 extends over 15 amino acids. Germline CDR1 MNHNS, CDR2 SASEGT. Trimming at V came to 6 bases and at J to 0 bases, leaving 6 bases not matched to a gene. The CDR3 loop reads CASRRQGRPNYGYTF. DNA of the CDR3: TGTGCCAGCAGGAGACAGGGGCGACCTAACTATGGCTACACCTTC.

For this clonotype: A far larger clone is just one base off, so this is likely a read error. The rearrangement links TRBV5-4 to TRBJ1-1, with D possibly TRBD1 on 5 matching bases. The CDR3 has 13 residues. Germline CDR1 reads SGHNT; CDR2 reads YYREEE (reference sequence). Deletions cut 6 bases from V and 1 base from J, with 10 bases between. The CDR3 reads CASNPGQNTEAFF. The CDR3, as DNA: TGTGCCAGCAACCCGGGGCAGAACACTGAAGCTTTCTTT.

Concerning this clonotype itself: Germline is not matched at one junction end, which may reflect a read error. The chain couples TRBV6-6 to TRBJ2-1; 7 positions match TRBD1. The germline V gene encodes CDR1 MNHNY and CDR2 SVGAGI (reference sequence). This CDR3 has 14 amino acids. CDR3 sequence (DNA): TGTGCCAGCCGGGACAGATCATCCTACAATAAGCAGTTCTTC. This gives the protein CASRDRSSYNKQFF.

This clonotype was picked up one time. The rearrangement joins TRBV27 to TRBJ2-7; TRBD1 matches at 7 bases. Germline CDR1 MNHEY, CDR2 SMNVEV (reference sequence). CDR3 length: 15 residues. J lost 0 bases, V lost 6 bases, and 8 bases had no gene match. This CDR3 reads CASRYRGAPSYEQYV. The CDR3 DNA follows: TGTGCCAGCAGGTACAGGGGCGCACCCTCCTACGAGCAGTACGTC.

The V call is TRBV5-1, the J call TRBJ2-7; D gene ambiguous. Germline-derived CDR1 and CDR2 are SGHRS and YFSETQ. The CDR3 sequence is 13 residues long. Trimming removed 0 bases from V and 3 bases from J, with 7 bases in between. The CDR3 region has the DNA TGCGCCAGCAGCTTGGAGGCCTACTACGAGCAGTACGTC. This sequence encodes CASSLEAYYEQYV.

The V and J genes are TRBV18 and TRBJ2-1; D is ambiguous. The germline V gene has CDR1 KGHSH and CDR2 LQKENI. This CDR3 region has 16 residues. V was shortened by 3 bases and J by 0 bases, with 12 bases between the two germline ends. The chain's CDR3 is CASSPPSANSYNEQFF. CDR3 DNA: TGTGCCAGCTCACCGCCGTCAGCGAACTCCTACAATGAGCAGTTCTTC.

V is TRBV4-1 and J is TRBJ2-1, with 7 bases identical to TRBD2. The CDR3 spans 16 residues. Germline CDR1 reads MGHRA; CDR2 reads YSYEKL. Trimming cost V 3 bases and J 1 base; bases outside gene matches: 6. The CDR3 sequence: CASSQGGFLSYNEQFF. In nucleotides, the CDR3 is TGCGCCAGCAGCCAGGGGGGGTTTCTTTCCTACAATGAGCAGTTCTTC.

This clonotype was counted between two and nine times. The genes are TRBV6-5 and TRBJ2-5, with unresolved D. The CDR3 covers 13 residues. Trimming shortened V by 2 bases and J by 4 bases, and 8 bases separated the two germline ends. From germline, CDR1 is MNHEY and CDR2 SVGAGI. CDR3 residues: CASSYLNAETQYF. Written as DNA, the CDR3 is TGTGCCAGCAGTTACCTGAACGCAGAGACCCAGTACTTC.

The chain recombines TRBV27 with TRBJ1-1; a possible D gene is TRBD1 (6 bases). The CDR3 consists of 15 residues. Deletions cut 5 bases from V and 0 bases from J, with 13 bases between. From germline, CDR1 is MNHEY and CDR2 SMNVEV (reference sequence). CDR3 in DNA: TGTGCCAGCAGTAATCACAGGGTTATGAACACTGAAGCTTTCTTT. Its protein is CASSNHRVMNTEAFF.

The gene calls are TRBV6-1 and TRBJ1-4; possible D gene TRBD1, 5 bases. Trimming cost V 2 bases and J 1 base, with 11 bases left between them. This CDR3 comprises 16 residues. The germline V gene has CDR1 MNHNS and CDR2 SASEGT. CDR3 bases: TGTGCCAGCAGTGAATACACGGGGGTAACTAATGAAAAACTGTTTTTT. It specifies CASSEYTGVTNEKLFF.

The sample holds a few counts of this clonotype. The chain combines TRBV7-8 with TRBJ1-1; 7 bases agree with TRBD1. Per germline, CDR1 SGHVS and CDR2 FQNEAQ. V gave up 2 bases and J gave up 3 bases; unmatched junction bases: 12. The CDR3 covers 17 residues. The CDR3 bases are TGTGCCAGCAGCTTATACCGCCTACAGGGGTCGGACACTGAAGCTTTCTTT. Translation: CASSLYRLQGSDTEAFF.

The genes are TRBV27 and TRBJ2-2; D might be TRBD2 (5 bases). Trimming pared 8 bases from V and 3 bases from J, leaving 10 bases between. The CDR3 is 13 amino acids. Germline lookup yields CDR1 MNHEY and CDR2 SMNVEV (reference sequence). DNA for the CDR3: TGTGCCAGCGCCGGGGAATACACCGGGGAGCTGTTTTTT. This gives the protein CASAGEYTGELFF.

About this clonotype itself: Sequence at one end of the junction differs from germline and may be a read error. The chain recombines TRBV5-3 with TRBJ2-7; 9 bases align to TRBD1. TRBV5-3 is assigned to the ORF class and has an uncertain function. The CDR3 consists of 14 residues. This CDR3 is CASSLWDRVAEQYF. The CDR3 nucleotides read TGTGCCAGCAGCTTGTGGGACAGGGTTGCCGAGCAGTACTTC.

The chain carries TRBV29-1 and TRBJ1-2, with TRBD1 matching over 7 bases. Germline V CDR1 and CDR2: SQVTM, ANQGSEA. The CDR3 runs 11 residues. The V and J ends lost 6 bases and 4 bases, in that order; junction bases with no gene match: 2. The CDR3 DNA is TGCAGCGTAGGGACAGTCTATGGCTACACCTTC. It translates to CSVGTVYGYTF.

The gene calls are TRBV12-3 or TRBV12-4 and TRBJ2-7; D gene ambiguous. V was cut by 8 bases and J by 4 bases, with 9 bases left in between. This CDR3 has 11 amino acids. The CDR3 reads CASGPRYEQYV. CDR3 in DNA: TGTGCCAGCGGACCACGGTACGAGCAGTACGTC.

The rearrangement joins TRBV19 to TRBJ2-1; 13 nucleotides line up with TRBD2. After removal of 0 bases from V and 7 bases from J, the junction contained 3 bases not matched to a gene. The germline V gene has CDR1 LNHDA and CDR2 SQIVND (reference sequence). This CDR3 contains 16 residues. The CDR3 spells CASSIDPTSGGNEQFF. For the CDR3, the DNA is TGTGCCAGTAGTATAGACCCGACTAGCGGGGGGAATGAGCAGTTCTTC.